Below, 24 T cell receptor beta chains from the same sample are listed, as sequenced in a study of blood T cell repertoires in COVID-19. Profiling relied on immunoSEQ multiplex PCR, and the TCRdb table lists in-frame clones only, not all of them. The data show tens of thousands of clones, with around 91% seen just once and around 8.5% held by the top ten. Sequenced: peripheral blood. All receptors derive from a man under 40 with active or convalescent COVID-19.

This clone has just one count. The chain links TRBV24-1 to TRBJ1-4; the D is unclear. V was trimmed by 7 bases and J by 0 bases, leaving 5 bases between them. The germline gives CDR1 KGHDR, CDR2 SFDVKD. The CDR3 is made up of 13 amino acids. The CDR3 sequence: CATRGATNEKLFF. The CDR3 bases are TGTGCCACCAGGGGAGCAACTAATGAAAAACTGTTTTTT.

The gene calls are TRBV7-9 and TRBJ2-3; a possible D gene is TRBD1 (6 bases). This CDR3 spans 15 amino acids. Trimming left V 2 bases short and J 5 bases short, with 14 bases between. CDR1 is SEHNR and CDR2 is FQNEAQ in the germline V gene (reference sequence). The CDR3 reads CASSLWYRAEDTQYF. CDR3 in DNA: TGTGCCAGCAGCTTATGGTACAGGGCGGAAGATACGCAGTATTTT.

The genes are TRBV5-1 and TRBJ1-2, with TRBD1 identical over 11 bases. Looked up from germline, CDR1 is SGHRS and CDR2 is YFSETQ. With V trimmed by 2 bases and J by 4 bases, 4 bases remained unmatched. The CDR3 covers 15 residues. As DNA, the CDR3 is TGCGCCAGCAGCTTTATGGACAGGGGGCTCTATGGCTACACCTTC. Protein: CASSFMDRGLYGYTF.

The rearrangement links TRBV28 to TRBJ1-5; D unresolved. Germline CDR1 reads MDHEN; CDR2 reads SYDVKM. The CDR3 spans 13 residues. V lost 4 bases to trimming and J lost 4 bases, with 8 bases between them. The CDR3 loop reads CASSSRGNQPQHF. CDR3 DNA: TGTGCCAGCAGTTCCCGGGGAAATCAGCCCCAGCATTTT.

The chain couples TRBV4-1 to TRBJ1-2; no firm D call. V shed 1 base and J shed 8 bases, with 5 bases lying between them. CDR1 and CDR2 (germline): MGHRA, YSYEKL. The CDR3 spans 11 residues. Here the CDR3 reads CASSQGRGYTF. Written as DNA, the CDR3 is TGCGCCAGCAGCCAAGGGAGGGGCTACACCTTC.

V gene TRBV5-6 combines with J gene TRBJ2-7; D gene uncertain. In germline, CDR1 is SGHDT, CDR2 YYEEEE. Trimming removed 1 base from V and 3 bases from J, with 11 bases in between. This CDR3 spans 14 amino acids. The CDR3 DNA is TGTGCCAGCAGCTTGCGGAACTACTTCTACGAGCAGTACGTC. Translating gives CASSLRNYFYEQYV.

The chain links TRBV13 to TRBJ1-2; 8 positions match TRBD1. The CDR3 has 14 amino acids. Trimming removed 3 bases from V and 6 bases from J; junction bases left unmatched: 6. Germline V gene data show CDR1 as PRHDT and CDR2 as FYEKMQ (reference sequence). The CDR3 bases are TGTGCCAGCAGCTTTTCGGACAGGGAGGATGGCTACACCTTC. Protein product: CASSFSDREDGYTF.

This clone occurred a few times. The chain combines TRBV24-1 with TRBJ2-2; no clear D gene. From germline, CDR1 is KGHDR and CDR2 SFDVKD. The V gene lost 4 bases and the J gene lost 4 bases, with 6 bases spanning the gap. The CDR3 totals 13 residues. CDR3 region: CATSERVTGELFF. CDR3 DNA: TGTGCCACCAGTGAACGGGTCACCGGGGAGCTGTTTTTT.

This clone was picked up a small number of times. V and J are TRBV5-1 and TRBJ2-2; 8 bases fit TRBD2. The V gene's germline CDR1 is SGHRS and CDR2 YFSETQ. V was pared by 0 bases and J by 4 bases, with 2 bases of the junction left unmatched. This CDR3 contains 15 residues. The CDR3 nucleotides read TGCGCCAGCAGCTTGGGAGCGGGAGCCACCGGGGAGCTGTTTTTT. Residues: CASSLGAGATGELFF.

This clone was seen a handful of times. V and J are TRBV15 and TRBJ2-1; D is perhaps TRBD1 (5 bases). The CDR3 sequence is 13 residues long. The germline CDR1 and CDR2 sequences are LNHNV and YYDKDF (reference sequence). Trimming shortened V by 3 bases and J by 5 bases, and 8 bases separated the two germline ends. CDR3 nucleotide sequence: TGTGCCACCAGCAGGGGGCCCCACAATGAGCAGTTCTTC. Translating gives CATSRGPHNEQFF. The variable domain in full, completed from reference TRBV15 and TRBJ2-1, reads DAMVIQNPRYQVTQFGKPVTLSCSQTLNHNVMYWYQQKSSQAPKLLFHYYDKDFNNEADTPDNFQSRRPNTSFCFLDIRSPGLGDTAMYLCATSRGPHNEQFFGPGTRLTVL.

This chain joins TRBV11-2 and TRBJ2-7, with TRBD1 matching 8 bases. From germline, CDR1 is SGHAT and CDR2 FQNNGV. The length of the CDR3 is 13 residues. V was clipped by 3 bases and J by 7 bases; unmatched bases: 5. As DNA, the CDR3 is TGTGCCAGCAGCTTGGGCAGGGGGCAAGAGCAGTACTTC. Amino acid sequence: CASSLGRGQEQYF.

CDR3 DNA: TGTGCCACCAGTTTTACTAGCGGGACTTACAATGAGCAGTTCTTC. Its protein is CATSFTSGTYNEQFF. V is TRBV24-1 and J is TRBJ2-1, with TRBD2 identical over 10 bases. The V gene's germline CDR1 is KGHDR and CDR2 SFDVKD. The CDR3 runs 15 residues. With 6 bases clipped from V and 4 bases from J, the junction kept 5 bases outside the gene matches.

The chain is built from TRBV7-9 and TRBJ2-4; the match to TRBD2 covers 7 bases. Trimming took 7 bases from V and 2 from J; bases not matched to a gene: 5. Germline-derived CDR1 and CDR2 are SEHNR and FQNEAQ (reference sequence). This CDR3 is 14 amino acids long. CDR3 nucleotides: TGTGCCAGCACATCTAGCGGCACCAAAAACATTCAGTACTTC. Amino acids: CASTSSGTKNIQYF. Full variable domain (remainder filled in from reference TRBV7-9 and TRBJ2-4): DTGVSQNPRHKITKRGQNVTFRCDPISEHNRLYWYRQTLGQGPEFLTYFQNEAQLEKSRLLSDRFSAERPKGSFSTLEIQRTEQGDSAMYLCASTSSGTKNIQYFGAGTRLSVL.

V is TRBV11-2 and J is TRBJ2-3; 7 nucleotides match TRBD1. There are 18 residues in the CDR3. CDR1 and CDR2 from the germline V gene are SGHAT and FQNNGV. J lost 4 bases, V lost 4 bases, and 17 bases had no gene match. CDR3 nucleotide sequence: TGTGCCAGCAGCTCTCCCCTCATACAGGGGTTCGTGGCAGATACGCAGTATTTT. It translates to CASSSPLIQGFVADTQYF.

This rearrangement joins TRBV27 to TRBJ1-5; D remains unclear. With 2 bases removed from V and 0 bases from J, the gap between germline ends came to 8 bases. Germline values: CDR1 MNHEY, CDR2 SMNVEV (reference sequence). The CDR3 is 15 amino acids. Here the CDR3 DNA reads TGTGCCAGCAGTTTAACGGGATATAGCAATCAGCCCCAGCATTTT. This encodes CASSLTGYSNQPQHF.

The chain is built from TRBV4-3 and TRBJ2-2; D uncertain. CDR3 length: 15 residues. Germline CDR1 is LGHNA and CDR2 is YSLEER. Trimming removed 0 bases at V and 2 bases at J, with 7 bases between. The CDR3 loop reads CASSQDRLNTGELFF. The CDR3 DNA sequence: TGCGCCAGCAGCCAAGATAGACTCAACACCGGGGAGCTGTTTTTT.

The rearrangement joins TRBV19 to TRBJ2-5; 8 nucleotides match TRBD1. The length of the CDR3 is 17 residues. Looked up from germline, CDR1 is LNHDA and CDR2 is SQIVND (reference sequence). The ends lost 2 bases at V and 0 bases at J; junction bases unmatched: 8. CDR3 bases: TGTGCCAGTAGTATACAGGGGGCTGCCCAGTACCAAGAGACCCAGTACTTC. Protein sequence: CASSIQGAAQYQETQYF. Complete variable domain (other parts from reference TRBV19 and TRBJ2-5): DGGITQSPKYLFRKEGQNVTLSCEQNLNHDAMYWYRQDPGQGLRLIYYSQIVNDFQKGDIAEGYSVSREKKESFPLTVTSAQKNPTAFYLCASSIQGAAQYQETQYFGPGTRLLVL.

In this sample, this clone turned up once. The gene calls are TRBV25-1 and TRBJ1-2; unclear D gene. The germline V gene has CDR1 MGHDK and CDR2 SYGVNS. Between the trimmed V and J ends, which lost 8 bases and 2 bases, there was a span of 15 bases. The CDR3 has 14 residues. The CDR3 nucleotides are TGTGCCAGCCTCCCTGCAGGTACCAACTATGGCTACACCTTC. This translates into CASLPAGTNYGYTF.

The CDR3 reads CASGLSTGYRGRAGELFF. The DNA of the CDR3 is TGTGCTAGTGGTTTGTCGACAGGGTATAGAGGAAGGGCCGGGGAGCTGTTTTTT. J is TRBJ2-2 and V is TRBV12-5, with 7 positions matching TRBD1. The V gene's germline CDR1 is LGHNT and CDR2 FRNRAP. CDR3 size: 18 residues. Trimming at V came to 2 bases and at J to 6 bases, leaving 15 bases not matched to a gene.

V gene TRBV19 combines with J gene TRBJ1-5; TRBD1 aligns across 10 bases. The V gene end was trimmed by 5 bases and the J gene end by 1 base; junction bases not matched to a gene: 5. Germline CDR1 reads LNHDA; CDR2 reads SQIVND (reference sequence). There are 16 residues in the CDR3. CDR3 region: CASSPRDRGSNQPQHF. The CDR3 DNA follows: TGTGCCAGTAGTCCCCGGGACAGGGGCAGCAATCAGCCCCAGCATTTT.

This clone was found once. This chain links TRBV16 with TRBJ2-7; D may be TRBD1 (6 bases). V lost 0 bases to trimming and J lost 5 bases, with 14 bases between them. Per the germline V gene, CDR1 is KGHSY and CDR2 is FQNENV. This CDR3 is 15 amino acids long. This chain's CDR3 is CASSQSPGARNEQYF. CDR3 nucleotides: TGTGCCAGCAGCCAATCCCCAGGGGCGAGGAACGAGCAGTACTTC.

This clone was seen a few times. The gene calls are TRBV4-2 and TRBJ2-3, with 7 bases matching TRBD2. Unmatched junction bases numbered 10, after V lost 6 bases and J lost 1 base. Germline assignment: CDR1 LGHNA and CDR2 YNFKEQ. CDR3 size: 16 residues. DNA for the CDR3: TGTGCCAGCAGTTACCTCGTGGCGGGGGGCACAGATACGCAGTATTTT. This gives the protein CASSYLVAGGTDTQYF.

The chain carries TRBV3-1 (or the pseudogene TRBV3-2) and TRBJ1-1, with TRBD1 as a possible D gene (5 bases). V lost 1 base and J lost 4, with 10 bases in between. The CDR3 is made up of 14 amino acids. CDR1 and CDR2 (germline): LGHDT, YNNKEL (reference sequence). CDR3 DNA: TGTGCCAGCAGCCAAGCAGGGTTGTCCACTGAAGCTTTCTTT. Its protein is CASSQAGLSTEAFF.

The CDR3 DNA is TGTGCCACCAGCAGAGAGCGCGCGGGAGGAGGAGATACGCAGTATTTT. It codes for CATSRERAGGGDTQYF. The chain joins TRBV15 to TRBJ2-3; 8 bases agree with TRBD2. The CDR3 length is 16 residues. CDR1 and CDR2 (germline): LNHNV, YYDKDF (reference sequence). Losses at the gene ends were 0 bases for V and 5 bases for J; bases not matched to a gene: 7.